The rows below give T cell receptor beta chains drawn from one sample of a study of T cell repertoires in cytomegalovirus infection. Their recognized antigens are unknown. MiXCR was run by TCRdb on the reads, yielding one entry per CDR3 protein. The data contain around 900,000 distinct CDR3 sequences, more than 25% of them singletons. The sequencing here drew on cultured CD8+ T cells from PBMCs, taken from culture after CMV antigen stimulation. The receptors were sampled from a human donor in good health (CMV status not recorded). Some clones in this sample may be carry-over from other donors' samples. The conserved cysteine and the conserved F or W are not part of the CDR3 here.

v_call: TRBV29-1; j_call: TRBJ2-7; cdr3_aa: SVEGRDRVGSYEQY
v_call: TRBV12-3/TRBV12-4; j_call: TRBJ1-1; cdr3_aa: ASSLVTGGEAF
v_call: TRBV4-1; j_call: TRBJ2-5; cdr3_aa: ASSQDSGQRETQY
v_call: TRBV6-5; j_call: TRBJ2-7; cdr3_aa: ASSYSEGPYEQY
v_call: TRBV7-3; j_call: TRBJ2-2; cdr3_aa: ASSLTLAGGTTGELF
v_call: TRBV10-2; j_call: TRBJ2-2; cdr3_aa: ASRDGELF
v_call: TRBV15; j_call: TRBJ2-3; cdr3_aa: ATSRGPAGVEDTQY
v_call: TRBV7-9; j_call: TRBJ2-7; cdr3_aa: ASSPEAGKQY
v_call: TRBV7-2; j_call: TRBJ1-1; cdr3_aa: ASSHGVGMTEAF
v_call: TRBV29-1; j_call: TRBJ2-1; cdr3_aa: SVDSMGQEIDEQF
v_call: TRBV20-1; j_call: TRBJ1-5; cdr3_aa: SARGQGRLPSNQPQH
v_call: TRBV6-1; j_call: TRBJ1-4; cdr3_aa: ASSDGLIPV
v_call: TRBV12-3/TRBV12-4; j_call: TRBJ2-5; cdr3_aa: ASSSGGPGETQY
v_call: TRBV4-2; j_call: TRBJ1-1; cdr3_aa: ASSQQSSEAF
v_call: TRBV5-1; j_call: TRBJ2-1; cdr3_aa: ASKDRDNEQF
v_call: TRBV20-1; j_call: TRBJ1-5; cdr3_aa: SARVEGWGSQPQH
v_call: TRBV4-2; j_call: TRBJ1-3; cdr3_aa: ASAAGGYGNTIY
v_call: TRBV20-1; j_call: TRBJ1-6; cdr3_aa: SARDRDRGRSGDLALH
v_call: TRBV2; j_call: TRBJ2-7; cdr3_aa: ASSESAGSYEQY
v_call: TRBV5-4; j_call: TRBJ1-4; cdr3_aa: ASSPLGGEDEKLF
v_call: TRBV6-2/TRBV6-3; j_call: TRBJ2-7; cdr3_aa: ASSYDHGGRAPSYEQY
v_call: TRBV29-1; j_call: TRBJ2-2; cdr3_aa: SVYAPTGELF
v_call: TRBV19; j_call: TRBJ2-2; cdr3_aa: ASTWVANTGELF
v_call: TRBV7-4; j_call: TRBJ1-1; cdr3_aa: ASSKPGGLNTEAF
v_call: TRBV6-6; j_call: TRBJ1-4; cdr3_aa: ARVTPGAINEKLF
v_call: TRBV27; j_call: TRBJ2-2; cdr3_aa: ASSLTRGSGELF
v_call: TRBV28; j_call: TRBJ2-1; cdr3_aa: ASSSWTGGLVDEQF
v_call: TRBV7-9; j_call: TRBJ1-2; cdr3_aa: ASSKGQPPPNYGYT
v_call: TRBV12-5; j_call: TRBJ2-5; cdr3_aa: ASGLDMGTDGQTQY
v_call: TRBV5-4; j_call: TRBJ1-3; cdr3_aa: ASSLGEAISGNTIY
v_call: TRBV7-9; j_call: TRBJ2-1; cdr3_aa: ASSSRDTDNEQF
v_call: TRBV27; j_call: TRBJ1-2; cdr3_aa: ASSLKPGVRNYGYT
v_call: TRBV7-9; j_call: TRBJ1-1; cdr3_aa: ATRDRYTEAF
v_call: TRBV2; j_call: TRBJ1-1; cdr3_aa: ASSAKRQGGNTEAF
v_call: TRBV6-5; j_call: TRBJ2-1; cdr3_aa: ASRLGTGQFLNEQF
v_call: TRBV19; j_call: TRBJ2-2; cdr3_aa: ASSMRLSNTGELF
v_call: TRBV6-2/TRBV6-3; j_call: TRBJ2-7; cdr3_aa: ASSYMALAVPYEQY
v_call: TRBV6-2/TRBV6-3; j_call: TRBJ1-1; cdr3_aa: ASSYSQGPSGNSLNTEAF
v_call: TRBV7-6; j_call: TRBJ2-7; cdr3_aa: ASSLEGGPYEQY
v_call: TRBV7-9; j_call: TRBJ2-5; cdr3_aa: ASSTNPQGQGPAEETQY
v_call: TRBV6-2/TRBV6-3; j_call: TRBJ2-1; cdr3_aa: ASSYRGTGGLEQF
v_call: TRBV20-1; j_call: TRBJ1-5; cdr3_aa: SARDISSHGDQPQH
v_call: TRBV6-1; j_call: TRBJ2-1; cdr3_aa: ASMDRVYEQF
v_call: TRBV6-6; j_call: TRBJ2-1; cdr3_aa: ASSYRVPGQFRGPNEQF
v_call: TRBV7-9; j_call: TRBJ2-1; cdr3_aa: ASSLGWGADEQF
v_call: TRBV7-9; j_call: TRBJ2-1; cdr3_aa: ASSLTGAREQF
v_call: TRBV2; j_call: TRBJ1-4; cdr3_aa: ASRDLRRDRGNEKLF
v_call: TRBV20-1; j_call: TRBJ1-2; cdr3_aa: SARDPGGAFYGYT
v_call: TRBV7-9; j_call: TRBJ2-2; cdr3_aa: ASSPPPVDTGELF
v_call: TRBV4-1; j_call: TRBJ2-1; cdr3_aa: ASSQGNEQF
v_call: TRBV7-3; j_call: TRBJ2-6; cdr3_aa: ASSLSPRGANVLT
v_call: TRBV6-5; j_call: TRBJ2-5; cdr3_aa: ASSSDYLAGPQETQY
v_call: TRBV7-9; j_call: TRBJ2-7; cdr3_aa: ASSITGTGVYEQY
v_call: TRBV4-3; j_call: TRBJ1-1; cdr3_aa: ASSQDPSSPGRTEAF